This T cell receptor beta chain comes out of a study of T cells in Graves' hyperthyroidism and ophthalmopathy. Study-level results: Most thyroid-expanded clonotypes above 0.001 were also found in blood. The model foresaw ophthalmopathy a median roughly 6.6 months prior to onset.

Amplification of TCR beta CDR3 regions was performed using RNA transcripts as template. The HTBI primer set served for first-round RT-PCR of the TCR CDR3. TCRdb re-called the multiplex PCR reads with MiXCR, one entry per CDR3 protein. The sample has 700,000 or so distinct CDR3 sequences; over 15% are singletons. With regard to this clonotype: Its antigen is unidentified.

For Graves' hyperthyroidism to be stable, ophthalmopathy could not progress within 18 months. Germline-derived CDR1 and CDR2 are ENHRY and SYGVKD. V lost 4 bases, J lost 0 bases, and 11 bases lay in between. This CDR3 has 15 residues. This sequence joins TRBV10-3 and TRBJ2-3, with D unclear. The clonotype comes from a man between 18 and 29 years old with Graves' hyperthyroidism. What was sequenced was blood. CDR3 nucleotides: TGTGCCATCAGTGTGGCGGCCCGGAGCACAGATACGCAGTATTTT. It codes for CAISVAARSTDTQYF.